This TCR beta chain is drawn from a study of blood T cells in healthy people across ages. V was clipped by 3 bases and J by 2 bases; unmatched bases: 7. The CDR3 consists of 16 residues. CDR1 and CDR2 from the germline V gene are KGHDR and SFDVKD. PCR was performed a second time for roughly 6 to 12 cycles using a sample-barcoded 5' primer and a J-beta primer mix. TCRdb reprocessed the 5' RACE reads with MiXCR, giving one entry per CDR3 protein. The sample lists over 1,200,000 distinct CDR3 sequences, 59% occurring once. The origin of this receptor is a man aged 18 to 30 in good health. The chain links TRBV24-1 to TRBJ2-5; 8 positions match TRBD1. The material sequenced was blood. The DNA of the CDR3 is TGTGCCACCAGTGATCCACAGGGGGATAAGCAAGAGACCCAGTACTTC. The encoded protein is CATSDPQGDKQETQYF.